The next 28 T cell receptor beta chains were all read from a single sample in a study of early T cells in non-severe SARS-CoV-2 infection. One entry per CDR3 protein, called by TCRdb with MiXCR from the 5' RACE reads. This sample has tens of thousands of distinct CDR3 sequences, with around 4.8% found just once. Sequences were obtained from whole blood. The receptors originated from an adult who was a healthcare worker with PCR-confirmed SARS-CoV-2 infection or an uninfected control (not recorded which).

Many counts were recorded for this clonotype. The V call is TRBV7-2, the J call TRBJ2-1, with 12 bases that match TRBD1. The V and J ends lost 3 bases and 6 bases, in that order; junction bases with no gene match: 18. Germline assignment: CDR1 SGHTA and CDR2 FQGNSA. The CDR3 extends over 20 amino acids. The CDR3 nucleotides read TGTGCCAGCAGCTTTAACAACCCAGGTCGGGACAGGGGGCCGGTCAATGAGCAGTTCTTC. Residues: CASSFNNPGRDRGPVNEQFF.

This chain uses TRBV25-1 with TRBJ2-3, with D unresolved. V was trimmed by 2 bases and J by 4 bases, leaving 10 bases between them. CDR1 and CDR2 from the germline V gene are MGHDK and SYGVNS. The CDR3 has 14 amino acids. CDR3 sequence: CASSEKVVSDTQYF. The CDR3 region has the DNA TGTGCCAGCAGTGAAAAAGTGGTGTCAGATACGCAGTATTTT.

Judged by abundance, this clonotype is medium-sized. V usage is TRBV6-1 and J usage is TRBJ2-1; TRBD2 matches at 9 bases. Germline V CDR1 and CDR2: MNHNS, SASEGT. The CDR3 consists of 15 residues. Unmatched junction bases numbered 12, after V lost 0 bases and J lost 15 bases. The CDR3 reads CASSEARGAGGFAFF. The CDR3 DNA reads TGTGCCAGCAGTGAAGCCCGTGGGGCGGGAGGGTTCGCGTTCTTC.

The chain couples TRBV24-1 to TRBJ2-1; 9 nucleotides match TRBD2. The J segment lost 8 bases and the V segment lost 3 bases, leaving 16 bases of the junction unmatched. CDR3 length: 18 residues. Germline values: CDR1 KGHDR, CDR2 SFDVKD. CDR3: CATSDPHFRSGGHDEQFF. In DNA form, the CDR3 reads TGTGCCACCAGTGATCCCCACTTCAGGAGCGGGGGGCACGATGAGCAGTTCTTC.

By share of the sample, this clonotype is medium-sized. This sequence joins TRBV24-1 and TRBJ2-2, with a weak D call TRBD2 (5 bases). Germline V gene sequence: CDR1 KGHDR, CDR2 SFDVKD. V gave up 0 bases and J gave up 7 bases, with 11 bases separating them. The CDR3 contains 15 residues. In nucleotides, the CDR3 is TGTGCCACCAGTGATTTGCGGGATATCGGCGGGGAGCTGTTTTTT. Translation gives CATSDLRDIGGELFF.

At least ten counts were recorded for this clonotype. The chain joins TRBV20-1 to TRBJ1-1; no firm D call. V lost 3 bases, J lost 0 bases, and 8 bases lay in between. Germline CDR1 is DFQATT and CDR2 is SNEGSKA (reference sequence). This CDR3 spans 13 amino acids. CDR3 residues: CSARNNMNTEAFF. The CDR3 DNA reads as TGCAGTGCTAGGAACAACATGAACACTGAAGCTTTCTTT.

This clonotype came up a few times. The chain has TRBV3-1 and TRBJ2-7, with D uncertain. Per germline, CDR1 LGHDT and CDR2 YNNKEL (reference sequence). Trimming cost V 1 base and J 6 bases, with 10 bases left between them. There are 13 residues in the CDR3. CDR3 amino acids: CASSQAGLSEQYF. In DNA, the CDR3 is TGTGCCAGCAGCCAAGCAGGATTAAGCGAGCAGTACTTC.

This clonotype was seen ten or more times. The rearrangement uses TRBV24-1 and TRBJ2-2, with 9 bases fitting TRBD1. In germline, CDR1 is KGHDR, CDR2 SFDVKD. J lost 4 bases, V lost 4 bases, and 9 bases had no gene match. The CDR3 runs 17 residues. The CDR3 sequence is CATSDSGGTGSTGELFF. DNA for the CDR3: TGTGCCACCAGTGACTCAGGAGGGACAGGGTCCACCGGGGAGCTGTTTTTT.

This clonotype was seen ten or more times. The J gene is TRBJ2-5, the V gene TRBV6-6, with a possible D match to TRBD1 (6 bases). There are 16 residues in the CDR3. V lost 5 bases, J lost 4 bases, and 20 bases lay in between. In germline, CDR1 is MNHNY, CDR2 SVGAGI (reference sequence). The CDR3 DNA follows: TGTGCCAGCAGTAGCTACGTTCAGGGGAGAGGAGAGACCCAGTACTTC. It specifies CASSSYVQGRGETQYF.

At least ten counts were recorded for this clonotype. The chain links TRBV5-1 to TRBJ1-1, with 9 positions matching TRBD1. This CDR3 has 14 amino acids. Germline V gene lookup returns CDR1 SGHRS and CDR2 YFSETQ. V lost 5 bases, J lost 6 bases, and 8 bases stayed unmatched. The DNA for the CDR3 is TGCGCCAGCAGAGACAGGGGGTCTATCGCTGAAGCTTTCTTT. Its translation is CASRDRGSIAEAFF.

V gene TRBV3-1 combines with J gene TRBJ1-4; D unclear. V shed 0 bases and J shed 3 bases, with 11 bases lying between them. The CDR3 length is 16 residues. Germline assignment: CDR1 LGHDT and CDR2 YNNKEL (reference sequence). The CDR3 sequence is CASSQDPVRANEKLFF. As DNA, the CDR3 is TGTGCCAGCAGCCAAGATCCTGTTCGCGCTAATGAAAAACTGTTTTTT.

This clonotype is labeled as medium-sized. The J gene is TRBJ2-6, the V gene TRBV7-2; possibly TRBD2 for D (5 bases). CDR1 and CDR2 (germline): SGHTA, FQGNSA. CDR3 size: 17 residues. Trimming stripped 4 bases from V and 0 bases from J, with 13 bases between. As DNA, the CDR3 is TGTGCCAGCAGCTCGGGATCACCTAACTCTGGGGCCAACGTCCTGACTTTC. It codes for CASSSGSPNSGANVLTF.

Of note for this clonotype: A much larger clone sits a single nucleotide away, making a read error possible. The V call is TRBV20-1, the J call TRBJ2-1; possibly TRBD2 for D (5 bases). This CDR3 comprises 13 residues. Germline V lookup: CDR1 DFQATT, CDR2 SNEGSKA (reference sequence). CDR3 DNA sequence: TGCAGCGGCCCCGCGGGCCTCTGCAATGAGCAGTTCTTC. Encoded protein: CSGPAGLCNEQFF.

This clonotype was recorded many times. V and J are TRBV6-1 and TRBJ2-5; D not certain. The CDR3 totals 15 residues. Germline V lookup: CDR1 MNHNS, CDR2 SASEGT. The germline V and J ends were trimmed by 2 bases and 0 bases, with 10 bases remaining between them. In nucleotides, the CDR3 is TGTGCCAGCAGTGAATCCGACACTTACCAAGAGACCCAGTACTTC. Translated: CASSESDTYQETQYF.

This sequence joins TRBV30 and TRBJ2-4; no definite D call. The CDR3 extends over 13 amino acids. Germline V gene data show CDR1 as GTSNPN and CDR2 as SVGIG (reference sequence). The V end lost 0 bases, the J end lost 4 bases, and 7 bases lay between the germline ends. For the CDR3, the DNA is TGTGCCTGGAGTGTAGGCCTTAAAAACATTCAGTACTTC. Protein sequence: CAWSVGLKNIQYF.

This clonotype came up a few times. The chain has TRBV7-3 and TRBJ2-2; TRBD1 or TRBD2 may be the D gene (5 bases each). Germline values: CDR1 SGHTA, CDR2 FQGTGA. The CDR3 sequence is 16 residues long. Between the trimmed V and J ends, which lost 6 bases and 3 bases, there was a span of 17 bases. The CDR3 loop reads CASSKAGTDDTGELFF. The CDR3 bases are TGTGCCAGCAGTAAAGCCGGGACGGATGACACCGGGGAGCTGTTTTTT.

This clonotype has ten or more counts. The chain combines TRBV12-3 or TRBV12-4 with TRBJ1-1, with a tentative D call TRBD1 (6 bases). Trimming removed 6 bases from V and 4 bases from J, with 12 bases in between. The CDR3 contains 13 residues. Here the CDR3 reads CASRRRGVTEAFF. CDR3 sequence (DNA): TGTGCCAGCAGGCGGAGGGGGGTCACTGAAGCTTTCTTT.

This clonotype has a handful of counts. The J gene is TRBJ2-5, the V gene TRBV6-5; perhaps TRBD1 as D (6 bases). V lost 0 bases to trimming and J lost 4 bases, with 9 bases between them. The CDR3 covers 14 residues. Germline-derived CDR1 and CDR2 are MNHEY and SVGAGI. The CDR3 sequence is CASSYSLGGETQYF. The CDR3 DNA reads TGTGCCAGCAGTTACTCCCTAGGGGGAGAGACCCAGTACTTC.

The sample holds a few counts of this clonotype. J is TRBJ2-1 and V is TRBV7-8; 9 nucleotides align to TRBD2. V lost 8 bases to trimming and J lost 1 base; unmatched junction nucleotides: 3. The CDR3 is made up of 14 amino acids. Per germline, CDR1 SGHVS and CDR2 FQNEAQ. CDR3 nucleotides: TGTGCCAGCTACAGCGGGAGGTCCTACAATGAGCAGTTCTTC. Its translation is CASYSGRSYNEQFF.

This clonotype showed up many times. The genes are TRBV6-6 and TRBJ2-1, with 8 positions matching TRBD1. This CDR3 has 15 residues. J lost 0 bases, V lost 5 bases, and 3 bases had no gene match. Germline V gene sequence: CDR1 MNHNY, CDR2 SVGAGI (reference sequence). The CDR3 sequence: CASSVQGGSYNEQFF. CDR3 nucleotides: TGTGCCAGCAGTGTACAGGGGGGCTCCTACAATGAGCAGTTCTTC.

The sample holds many counts of this clonotype. The genes are TRBV7-2 and TRBJ2-5, with TRBD2 matching 7 bases. With V trimmed by 5 bases and J by 5 bases, 11 bases remained unmatched. In germline, CDR1 is SGHTA, CDR2 FQGNSA. The CDR3 is made up of 15 amino acids. CDR3 in amino acids: CASSPRLADMETQYF. As DNA, the CDR3 is TGTGCCAGCAGCCCCCGGCTAGCGGACATGGAGACCCAGTACTTC.

This clonotype was detected many times. The V call is TRBV12-3 or TRBV12-4, the J call TRBJ1-1, with 8 bases aligning to TRBD1. The ends lost 5 bases at V and 4 bases at J; junction bases unmatched: 6. This CDR3 contains 14 residues. In DNA form, the CDR3 reads TGTGCCAGCAGTCCTACAGGGGGGGCCACTGAAGCTTTCTTT. It codes for CASSPTGGATEAFF.

This clonotype was detected many times. J is TRBJ2-1 and V is TRBV10-3, with 8 bases fitting TRBD2. Germline V gene lookup returns CDR1 ENHRY and CDR2 SYGVKD. The CDR3 extends over 13 amino acids. Trimming cost V 8 bases and J 7 bases; bases outside gene matches: 7. This CDR3 is CAIAAGVGNEQFF. In nucleotides, the CDR3 is TGTGCCATCGCAGCGGGAGTAGGGAATGAGCAGTTCTTC.

The chain is built from TRBV5-6 and TRBJ2-3; 8 bases line up with TRBD2. The CDR3 consists of 17 residues. The trim removed 0 bases at V and 6 bases at J, leaving 12 bases unmatched. Germline CDR1 is SGHDT and CDR2 is YYEEEE. CDR3 region: CASSLGAGSGRVDTQYF. The CDR3 DNA follows: TGTGCCAGCAGCTTGGGGGCGGGGAGCGGGAGAGTTGATACGCAGTATTTT.

The chain employs TRBV2 and TRBJ1-1; no reliable D call. Germline CDR1 SNHLY, CDR2 FYNNEI. Trimming removed 8 bases at V and 0 bases at J, with 10 bases between. The CDR3 spans 13 residues. In DNA form, the CDR3 reads TGTGCCAGCGGTTCCCAGATGAACACTGAAGCTTTCTTT. This sequence encodes CASGSQMNTEAFF.

This clonotype was seen many times. This chain connects TRBV7-9 to TRBJ2-1; 7 bases match TRBD1. Germline V gene lookup returns CDR1 SEHNR and CDR2 FQNEAQ (reference sequence). The V and J ends lost 1 base and 4 bases, in that order; junction bases with no gene match: 4. CDR3 length: 15 amino acids. The CDR3, as DNA: TGTGCCAGCAGCTTAGTTGGGACAGAGTACAATGAGCAGTTCTTC. This codes for CASSLVGTEYNEQFF.

V is TRBV5-1 and J is TRBJ2-3, with a possible D match to TRBD1 (5 bases). The CDR3 spans 14 residues. From germline, CDR1 is SGHRS and CDR2 YFSETQ. V lost 1 base to trimming and J lost 3 bases, with 9 bases between them. In DNA form, the CDR3 reads TGCGCCAGCAGCTTGCAGGGCTTGACAGATACGCAGTATTTT. Its protein is CASSLQGLTDTQYF.

The genes are TRBV28 and TRBJ1-4, with D perhaps matching TRBD1 (5 bases). This CDR3 region has 14 residues. Germline assignment: CDR1 MDHEN and CDR2 SYDVKM. The ends were cut back, 5 bases at V and 4 bases at J, with 11 bases in the middle. The DNA of the CDR3 is TGTGCCAGCAGTAGCAGGGCCCGTAATGAAAAACTGTTTTTT. Its protein product is CASSSRARNEKLFF.